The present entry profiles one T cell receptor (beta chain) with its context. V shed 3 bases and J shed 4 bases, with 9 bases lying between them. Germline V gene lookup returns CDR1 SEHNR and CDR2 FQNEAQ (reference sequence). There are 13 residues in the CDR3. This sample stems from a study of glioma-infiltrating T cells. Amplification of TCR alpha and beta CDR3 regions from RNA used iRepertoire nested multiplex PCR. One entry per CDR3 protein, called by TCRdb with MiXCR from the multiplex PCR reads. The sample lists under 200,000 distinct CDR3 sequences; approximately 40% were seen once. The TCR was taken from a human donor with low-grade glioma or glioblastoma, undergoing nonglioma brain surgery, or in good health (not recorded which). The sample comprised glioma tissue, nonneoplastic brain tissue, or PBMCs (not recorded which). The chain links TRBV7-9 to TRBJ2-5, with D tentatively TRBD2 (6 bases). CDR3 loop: CASSFQGGETQYF. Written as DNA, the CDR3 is TGTGCCAGCAGCTTCCAGGGAGGAGAGACCCAGTACTTC.